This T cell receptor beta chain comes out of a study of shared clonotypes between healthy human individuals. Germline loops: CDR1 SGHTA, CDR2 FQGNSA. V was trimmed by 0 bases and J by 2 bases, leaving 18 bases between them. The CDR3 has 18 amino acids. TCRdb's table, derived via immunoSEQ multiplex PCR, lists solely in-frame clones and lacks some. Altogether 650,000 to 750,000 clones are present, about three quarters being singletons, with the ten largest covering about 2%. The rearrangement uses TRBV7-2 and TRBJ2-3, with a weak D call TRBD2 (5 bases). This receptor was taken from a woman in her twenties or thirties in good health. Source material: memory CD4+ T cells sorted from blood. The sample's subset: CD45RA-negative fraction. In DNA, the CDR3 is TGTGCCAGCAGCTTAGCGCAGTCTAGCCCAAGCTTCACAGATACGCAGTATTTT. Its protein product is CASSLAQSSPSFTDTQYF.